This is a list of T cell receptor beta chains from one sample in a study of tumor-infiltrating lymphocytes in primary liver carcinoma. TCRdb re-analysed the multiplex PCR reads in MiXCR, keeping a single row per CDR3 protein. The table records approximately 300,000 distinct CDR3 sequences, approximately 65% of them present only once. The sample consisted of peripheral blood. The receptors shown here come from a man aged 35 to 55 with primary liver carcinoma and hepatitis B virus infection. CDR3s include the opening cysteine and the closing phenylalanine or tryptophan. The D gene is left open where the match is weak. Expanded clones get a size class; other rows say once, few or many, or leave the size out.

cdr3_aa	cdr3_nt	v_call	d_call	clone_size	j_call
CASSYSGGLYEQYF	TGTGCCAGCAGCTATAGCGGGGGGCTCTACGAGCAGTACTTC	TRBV7-9	TRBD2	-	TRBJ2-7
CASSLLDRLNTEAFF	TGTGCCAGCAGCTTATTGGATCGGTTGAACACTGAAGCTTTCTTT	TRBV7-8	-	few	TRBJ1-1
CASSPGTKYNEQFF	TGTGCCAGCAGCCCGGGGACTAAGTACAATGAGCAGTTCTTC	TRBV7-9	TRBD2	-	TRBJ2-1
CTSAPGTGSNQPQHF	TGTACCAGCGCCCCCGGGACAGGGTCCAATCAGCCCCAGCATTTT	TRBV12-3/TRBV12-4	TRBD1	-	TRBJ1-5
CASSPYPRLTGNEQFF	TGTGCCAGCAGCCCTTATCCCCGACTAACTGGCAATGAGCAGTTCTTC	TRBV14	-	many	TRBJ2-1
CASSPVGGSNERLFF	TGTGCCAGCAGCCCCGTGGGGGGGTCGAACGAAAGACTGTTTTTT	TRBV4-2	-	-	TRBJ1-4
CASTLAGTETQYF	TGTGCCAGCACTTTGGCGGGGACAGAGACGCAGTACTTC	TRBV12-3/TRBV12-4	-	-	TRBJ2-5
CASSFMRQGAGETQYF	TGTGCCAGCAGCTTCATGAGGCAGGGGGCAGGGGAGACCCAGTACTTC	TRBV5-4	TRBD1	many	TRBJ2-5
CASSIAGGYEQYF	TGTGCCAGCAGTATAGCCGGGGGCTACGAGCAGTACTTC	TRBV11-1	-	-	TRBJ2-7
CAWSGGAVTQYF	TGTGCCTGGAGTGGAGGAGCGGTGACCCAGTACTTC	TRBV30	-	-	TRBJ2-5
CASSVVGSGEQYF	TGTGCCAGCAGCGTAGTGGGGTCAGGAGAGCAGTACTTC	TRBV9	-	-	TRBJ2-7
CASSMRQGADEQFF	TGTGCCAGCAGCATGCGACAGGGGGCTGATGAGCAGTTCTTC	TRBV5-4	TRBD1	-	TRBJ2-1
CAGSDRLVGTQYF	TGTGCCGGCAGCGACAGGCTTGTGGGGACCCAGTACTTC	TRBV11-2	-	-	TRBJ2-5
CASSEAGSPLHF	TGTGCCAGCAGTGAAGCTGGATCACCCCTCCACTTT	TRBV6-1	-	few	TRBJ1-6
CASSLNRDSNQPQHF	TGTGCCAGCAGTTTAAATCGTGATAGCAATCAGCCCCAGCATTTT	TRBV12-3/TRBV12-4	-	-	TRBJ1-5
CASSSMRLVQETQYF	TGTGCCAGCAGCTCGATGCGACTGGTACAAGAGACCCAGTACTTC	TRBV7-9	-	once	TRBJ2-5
CASSFLRGTNIEQFF	TGTGCCAGCAGTTTTCTTCGGGGAACGAACATTGAGCAGTTCTTC	TRBV28	-	-	TRBJ2-1
CASNLVAGRYSEAFF	TGTGCCAGCAACTTAGTTGCCGGGAGGTACTCTGAAGCTTTCTTT	TRBV11-2	-	-	TRBJ1-1
CASNYNPGQGAEYSNQPQHF	TGTGCCAGCAATTACAACCCCGGACAGGGGGCGGAATATAGCAATCAGCCCCAGCATTTT	TRBV6-2/TRBV6-3	TRBD1	-	TRBJ1-5
CASSLGVAGNEQFF	TGTGCCAGCAGCTTAGGGGTGGCGGGGAATGAGCAGTTCTTC	TRBV11-2	-	-	TRBJ2-1
CASNPTLGGCTEAFF	TGTGCCAGCAATCCAACGCTGGGGGGATGTACTGAAGCTTTCTTT	TRBV12-3/TRBV12-4	-	-	TRBJ1-1
CTWSRSRAGEQFF	TGTACCTGGAGTAGGAGCAGGGCGGGAGAGCAGTTTTTC	TRBV30	TRBD2	-	TRBJ2-1